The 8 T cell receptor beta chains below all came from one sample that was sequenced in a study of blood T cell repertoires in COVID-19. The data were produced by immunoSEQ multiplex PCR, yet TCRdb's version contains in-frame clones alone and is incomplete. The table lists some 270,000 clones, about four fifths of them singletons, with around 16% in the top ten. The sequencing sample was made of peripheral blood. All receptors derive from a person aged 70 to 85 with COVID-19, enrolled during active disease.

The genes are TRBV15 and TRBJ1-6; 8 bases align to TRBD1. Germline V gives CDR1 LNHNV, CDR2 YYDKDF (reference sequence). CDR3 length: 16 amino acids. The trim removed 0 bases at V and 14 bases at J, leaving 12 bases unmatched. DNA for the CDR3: TGTGCCACCAGCAGAGATGCAGGGGGCCCCACATTATCCCTCCACTTT. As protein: CATSRDAGGPTLSLHF.

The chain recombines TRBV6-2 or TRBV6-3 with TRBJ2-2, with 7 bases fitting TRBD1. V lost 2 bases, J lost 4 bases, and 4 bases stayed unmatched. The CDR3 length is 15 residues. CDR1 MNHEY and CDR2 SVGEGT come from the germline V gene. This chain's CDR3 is CASSYRGQGTGELFF. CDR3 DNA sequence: TGTGCCAGCAGTTACAGGGGGCAGGGCACCGGGGAGCTGTTTTTT.

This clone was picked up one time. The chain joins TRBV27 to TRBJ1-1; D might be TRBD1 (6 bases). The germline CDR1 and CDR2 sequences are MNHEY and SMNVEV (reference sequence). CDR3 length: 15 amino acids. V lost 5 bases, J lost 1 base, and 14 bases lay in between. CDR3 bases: TGTGCCAGCAGTCCCTGGGACACGGAGAACACTGAAGCTTTCTTT. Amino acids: CASSPWDTENTEAFF.

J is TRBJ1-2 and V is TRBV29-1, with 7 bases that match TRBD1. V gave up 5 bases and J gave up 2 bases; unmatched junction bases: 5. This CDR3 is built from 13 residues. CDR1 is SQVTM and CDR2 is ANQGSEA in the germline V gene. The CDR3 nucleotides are TGCAGCGTTAGACAGGGCTTGAACTATGGCTACACCTTC. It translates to CSVRQGLNYGYTF.

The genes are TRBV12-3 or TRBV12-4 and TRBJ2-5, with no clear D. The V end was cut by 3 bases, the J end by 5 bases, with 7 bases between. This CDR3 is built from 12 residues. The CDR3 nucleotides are TGTGCCAGCAGTTTCCTAAAGGAGACCCAGTACTTC. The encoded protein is CASSFLKETQYF.

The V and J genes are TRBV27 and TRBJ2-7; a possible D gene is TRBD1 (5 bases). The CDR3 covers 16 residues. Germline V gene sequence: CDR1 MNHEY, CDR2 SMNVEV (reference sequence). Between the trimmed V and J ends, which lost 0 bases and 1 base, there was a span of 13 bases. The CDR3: CASSLSIGDSSYEQYF. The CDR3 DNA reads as TGTGCCAGCAGTTTATCGATTGGAGACAGTTCCTACGAGCAGTACTTC.

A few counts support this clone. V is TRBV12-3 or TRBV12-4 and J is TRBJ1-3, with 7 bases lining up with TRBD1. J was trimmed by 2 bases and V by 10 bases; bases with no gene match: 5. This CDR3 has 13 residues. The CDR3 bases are TGTGCCACCGACAGGGTAGCTGGAAACACCATATATTTT. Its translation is CATDRVAGNTIYF.

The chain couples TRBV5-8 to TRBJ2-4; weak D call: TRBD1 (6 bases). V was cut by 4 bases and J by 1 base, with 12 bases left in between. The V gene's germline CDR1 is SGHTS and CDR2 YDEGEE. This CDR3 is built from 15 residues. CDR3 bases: TGTGCCAGCAGCAAGGGGGATTTGGCCAAAAACATTCAGTACTTC. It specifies CASSKGDLAKNIQYF.